The rows below give T cell receptor beta chains drawn from one sample of a study of identical twins. MiXCR, applied by TCRdb to the 5' RACE reads, yields one record per CDR3 protein. The profile shows around 1.7 million distinct CDR3 sequences, under 35% of them singletons. The sample comprised cord blood. Source of these receptors: a newborn girl in good health. Each CDR3 is given with its conserved first and last residue. A D gene is named only where the DNA matches it firmly. Not all rows give a size; the values are once, few, many and, for expanded clones, a class.

d_call clone_size j_call v_call cdr3_aa cdr3_nt
TRBD2 - TRBJ2-3 TRBV6-1 CASSESGRAIYTQYF TGTGCCAGCAGTGAGAGCGGGAGGGCCATTTATACGCAGTATTTT
- - TRBJ2-3 TRBV5-1 CASSPRTALSTDTQYF TGCGCCAGCAGCCCCCGGACTGCCCTGAGCACAGATACGCAGTATTTT
- - TRBJ2-1 TRBV14 CASSPGAGPYNEQFF TGTGCCAGCAGCCCCGGGGCAGGGCCCTACAATGAGCAGTTCTTC
TRBD2 - TRBJ2-1 TRBV7-9 CASSLALSGSNEQFF TGTGCCAGCAGCTTAGCGCTCAGCGGGAGCAATGAGCAGTTCTTC
TRBD1 - TRBJ2-1 TRBV9 CASSGQGGRYNEQFF TGTGCCAGCAGCGGACAGGGGGGAAGATACAATGAGCAGTTCTTC
- - TRBJ2-3 TRBV4-1 CASSQLTVADTQYF TGCGCCAGCAGCCAACTAACGGTGGCAGATACGCAGTATTTT
TRBD1 - TRBJ1-1 TRBV25-1 CASVDRMNTEAFF TGTGCCAGCGTGGACAGGATGAACACTGAAGCTTTCTTT
- few TRBJ2-1 TRBV27 CASGVWDNEQFF TGTGCCAGCGGGGTTTGGGACAATGAGCAGTTCTTC
- - TRBJ2-5 TRBV12-3/TRBV12-4 CASSRQGSRSETQYF TGTGCCAGCAGTAGGCAGGGGAGTCGTTCGGAGACCCAGTACTTC
TRBD2 few TRBJ2-5 TRBV4-2 CASSQDPRTSGKVTQYF TGTGCCAGCAGCCAAGACCCTCGGACTAGCGGGAAGGTAACCCAGTACTTC
- few TRBJ2-5 TRBV11-2 CASSSSEPTQETQYF TGTGCCAGCAGCTCCTCAGAGCCGACTCAAGAGACCCAGTACTTC
- - TRBJ1-6 TRBV24-1 CATSARRYNSPLHF TGTGCCACCAGTGCGAGAAGGTATAATTCACCCCTCCACTTT
TRBD2 few TRBJ2-3 TRBV7-2 CASSRAPGLAPDTQYF TGTGCCAGCAGCCGTGCCCCGGGACTAGCCCCAGATACGCAGTATTTT